Included here is one TCR beta chain sequence, with context. The RNA, about 0.45 to 1 ug, was put through reverse transcription using random hexamers. Amplification of TCR beta CDR3 spanned 54 Vbeta and 13 Jbeta via immunoSEQ multiplex PCR. TCRdb reprocessed the immunoSEQ multiplex PCR reads via MiXCR and lists one record per CDR3 protein. The sample contains about 300,000 distinct CDR3 sequences, roughly 94% of which appear only once. The sample is drawn from a study of CD8 T cells in Susac syndrome. Sequencing of TCR beta covered CD8+ and CD4+ T cells obtained from blood. With 3 bases removed from V and 2 bases from J, the gap between germline ends came to 18 bases. In germline, CDR1 is SGHTA, CDR2 FQGNSA. This CDR3 has 17 residues.

The chain joins TRBV7-2 to TRBJ2-3, with a tentative D call TRBD2 (5 bases). Material for sequencing was CD4+ T cells from PBMCs. This clonotype was obtained from a human donor with multiple sclerosis. Here the CDR3 reads CASSFPLRERDTDTQYF. The CDR3 bases are TGTGCCAGCAGCTTCCCGTTGAGGGAGCGAGACACAGATACGCAGTATTTT.